Below are 26 T cell receptor beta chains sequenced from a single sample in a study of control samples from healthy donors and cancer patients. Using immunoSEQ multiplex PCR, the repertoire was profiled, and TCRdb retains in-frame clones only, with some absent. The table shows 60,000 to 70,000 clones, with around four fifths occurring only once. The sample taken for sequencing was PBMCs. The source of these receptors is a woman between 50 and 59 years old with lung cancer.

This chain links TRBV9 with TRBJ2-1, with 10 bases matching TRBD1. Germline assignment: CDR1 SGDLS and CDR2 YYNGEE. V shed 7 bases, J shed 5 bases, and the junction held 12 bases outside the gene matches. CDR3 size: 16 residues. For the CDR3, the DNA is TGTGCCAGCGGGGAAGGACAGGGGGAAAGGGACAATGAGCAGTTCTTC. Protein sequence: CASGEGQGERDNEQFF.

The CDR3 sequence is CAWSGTDSYGYTF. The CDR3 DNA reads as TGTGCCTGGAGCGGGACCGATTCCTATGGCTACACCTTC. The rearrangement links TRBV30 to TRBJ1-2, with a tentative D call TRBD1 (5 bases). V was pared by 3 bases and J by 4 bases, with 12 bases between. Germline CDR1 reads GTSNPN; CDR2 reads SVGIG (reference sequence). The CDR3 spans 13 residues.

This rearrangement joins TRBV5-1 to TRBJ2-7; a weak D match, TRBD1 (5 bases). Trimming stripped 0 bases from V and 1 base from J, with 14 bases between. CDR3 length: 16 amino acids. Germline V gene lookup returns CDR1 SGHRS and CDR2 YFSETQ. CDR3: CASSLVRTQASYEQYF. CDR3 sequence (DNA): TGCGCCAGCAGCTTGGTAAGGACACAAGCATCCTACGAGCAGTACTTC.

V usage is TRBV29-1 and J usage is TRBJ1-2; D call uncertain. Between the trimmed V and J ends, which lost 4 bases and 4 bases, there was a span of 10 bases. The CDR3 length is 12 residues. CDR1 is SQVTM and CDR2 is ANQGSEA in the germline V gene. The CDR3 here is CSVAGVSYGYTF. CDR3 bases: TGCAGCGTTGCCGGGGTCAGCTATGGCTACACCTTC.

The chain recombines TRBV4-3 with TRBJ1-4; D is ambiguous. CDR3 length: 12 amino acids. V gave up 1 base and J gave up 8 bases, with 5 bases separating them. Germline-derived CDR1 and CDR2 are LGHNA and YSLEER. CDR3 loop: CASSQVPEKLFF. For the CDR3, the DNA is TGCGCCAGCAGCCAAGTGCCCGAAAAACTGTTTTTT.

V usage is TRBV19 and J usage is TRBJ1-2; D perhaps matches TRBD1 (5 bases). V was shortened by 10 bases and J by 4 bases, with 13 bases between the two germline ends. This CDR3 has 12 residues. CDR1 is LNHDA and CDR2 is SQIVND in the germline V gene (reference sequence). DNA for the CDR3: TGTGCCACCCGGCAGGGATCCTATGGCTACACCTTC. It yields the protein CATRQGSYGYTF.

The V gene is TRBV15, the J gene TRBJ2-5; 9 bases fit TRBD2. The CDR3 has 16 amino acids. J lost 3 bases, V lost 0 bases, and 5 bases had no gene match. Germline CDR1 reads LNHNV; CDR2 reads YYDKDF (reference sequence). This CDR3 reads CATSRDYGGGEETQYF. The CDR3 nucleotides read TGTGCCACCAGCAGAGATTATGGCGGGGGGGAAGAGACCCAGTACTTC.

J is TRBJ1-1 and V is TRBV29-1, with TRBD1 matching 8 bases. After removal of 6 bases from V and 5 bases from J, the junction contained 11 bases not matched to a gene. The CDR3 is 14 residues long. The V gene's germline CDR1 is SQVTM and CDR2 ANQGSEA. In DNA, the CDR3 is TGCAGCGTCCTTCCCAGGGGGCTGGGAACTGAAGCTTTCTTT. Translated: CSVLPRGLGTEAFF.

The chain couples TRBV7-3 to TRBJ2-5; maybe TRBD2 (6 bases). The V end lost 3 bases, the J end lost 3 bases, and 8 bases lay between the germline ends. CDR3 length: 13 residues. CDR1 SGHTA and CDR2 FQGTGA come from the germline V gene. CDR3 amino acids: CASSFSSEETQYF. As DNA, the CDR3 is TGTGCCAGCAGCTTTTCTAGCGAAGAGACCCAGTACTTC.

This rearrangement joins TRBV11-2 to TRBJ1-2, with D unresolved. CDR1 and CDR2 from the germline V gene are SGHAT and FQNNGV. V was cut by 2 bases and J by 3 bases, with 13 bases left in between. There are 15 residues in the CDR3. The CDR3 DNA follows: TGTGCCAGCAGCTTAAAGGGTGACCCAGACTATGGCTACACCTTC. Encoded protein: CASSLKGDPDYGYTF. Drawing the rest from reference TRBV11-2 and TRBJ1-2, the complete variable domain is EAGVAQSPRYKIIEKRQSVAFWCNPISGHATLYWYQQILGQGPKLLIQFQNNGVVDDSQLPKDRFSAERLKGVDSTLKIQPAKLEDSAVYLCASSLKGDPDYGYTFGSGTRLTVV.

J is TRBJ1-3 and V is TRBV3-1 (or the pseudogene TRBV3-2); no firm D call. V was cut by 0 bases and J by 9 bases, with 3 bases left in between. The CDR3 is made up of 11 amino acids. The germline CDR1 and CDR2 sequences are LGHDT and YNNKEL (reference sequence). The CDR3 reads CASSQEGTIYF. The CDR3, as DNA: TGTGCCAGCAGCCAAGAAGGCACCATATATTTT.

The chain has TRBV19 and TRBJ2-7, with D possibly being TRBD1 (6 bases). The V end was cut by 5 bases, the J end by 9 bases, with 17 bases between. CDR3 size: 13 residues. Germline lookup yields CDR1 LNHDA and CDR2 SQIVND (reference sequence). The CDR3 bases are TGTGCCAGTAGTGTCGAACAGGGTAAGGGGCAGTACTTC. Its protein is CASSVEQGKGQYF.

In the case of this clone: The same CDR3 is also encoded by other DNA sequences in this sample. The chain combines TRBV27 with TRBJ1-1, with D unclear. Trimming shortened V by 0 bases and J by 1 base, and 6 bases separated the two germline ends. CDR3 size: 14 residues. Germline values: CDR1 MNHEY, CDR2 SMNVEV (reference sequence). The CDR3 coding sequence is TGTGCCAGCAGTTTATCCGGTGGGAACACTGAAGCTTTCTTT. Encoded protein: CASSLSGGNTEAFF.

The rearrangement joins TRBV28 to TRBJ2-5; D remains ambiguous. CDR1 is MDHEN, CDR2 SYDVKM, per germline. Trimming took off 3 bases at V and 2 bases at J, with 13 bases between the two ends. CDR3 length: 15 amino acids. The CDR3, as DNA: TGTGCCAGCAGTTTCGCAGGACCTCCTCAAGAGACCCAGTACTTC. This sequence encodes CASSFAGPPQETQYF.

V is TRBV30 and J is TRBJ2-7, with D tentatively TRBD1 or TRBD2 (5 bases each). Germline V lookup: CDR1 GTSNPN, CDR2 SVGIG (reference sequence). The CDR3 totals 13 residues. V was cut by 2 bases and J by 0 bases, with 8 bases left in between. CDR3: CAWSQGDSYEQYF. The CDR3 DNA reads TGTGCCTGGAGTCAGGGAGACTCCTACGAGCAGTACTTC.

The gene calls are TRBV2 and TRBJ1-2, with D possibly matching TRBD1 (5 bases). This CDR3 contains 12 residues. From germline, CDR1 is SNHLY and CDR2 FYNNEI. Trimming cost V 10 bases and J 0 bases, with 9 bases left between them. Here the CDR3 reads CATGTANYGYTF. The DNA for the CDR3 is TGTGCCACCGGGACGGCTAACTATGGCTACACCTTC.

The chain recombines TRBV29-1 with TRBJ2-2; TRBD1 is a possible D gene (5 bases). Germline assignment: CDR1 SQVTM and CDR2 ANQGSEA. V dropped 0 bases and J dropped 2 bases, with 7 bases sitting between them. This CDR3 region has 14 residues. Here the CDR3 reads CSVEETANTGELFF. The CDR3 coding sequence is TGCAGCGTTGAAGAGACAGCAAACACCGGGGAGCTGTTTTTT.

For the CDR3, the DNA is TGTGCCAGCAGCACCACCGGGACAGGGGTATCTGAAGCTTTCTTT. Translation: CASSTTGTGVSEAFF. The V call is TRBV5-5, the J call TRBJ1-1, with TRBD1 matching over 10 bases. The CDR3 is made up of 15 amino acids. V gave up 4 bases and J gave up 6 bases; unmatched junction bases: 9. Germline V CDR1 and CDR2: SGHKS, YYEKEE (reference sequence).

The chain uses TRBV10-3 and TRBJ1-1, with 7 bases matching TRBD1. This CDR3 has 14 residues. Trimming cost V 7 bases and J 5 bases; bases outside gene matches: 10. CDR1 and CDR2 (germline): ENHRY, SYGVKD. CDR3 coding DNA: TGTGCCATCACGAGAGACAGGGATGGAACTGAAGCTTTCTTT. Protein product: CAITRDRDGTEAFF.

Remarks on this clone: Other nucleotide sequences from this sample produce the same CDR3. V gene TRBV5-8 combines with J gene TRBJ2-7, with D possibly TRBD1 on 5 matching bases. Germline V gene sequence: CDR1 SGHTS, CDR2 YDEGEE. The CDR3 is 13 residues long. V lost 0 bases and J 4 bases, leaving 8 bases between the germline ends. The chain's CDR3 is CASSLGQLYEQYF. CDR3 coding DNA: TGTGCCAGCAGCTTGGGACAGCTTTACGAGCAGTACTTC.

This clone was detected only a few times. This rearrangement joins TRBV18 to TRBJ1-2, with D maybe TRBD1 (6 bases). Looked up from germline, CDR1 is KGHSH and CDR2 is LQKENI. The V gene lost 3 bases and the J gene lost 8 bases, with 19 bases spanning the gap. The CDR3 is made up of 15 amino acids. CDR3 nucleotides: TGTGCCAGCTCACCGCTGAACTCGGGGGCAAGGGGCTACACCTTC. Translation: CASSPLNSGARGYTF.

This clone showed up just once. The chain recombines TRBV28 with TRBJ2-5, with TRBD2 matching 10 bases. Germline V gene sequence: CDR1 MDHEN, CDR2 SYDVKM. Trimming removed 2 bases from V and 3 bases from J; junction bases left unmatched: 6. The CDR3 is made up of 16 amino acids. CDR3 protein: CASSLPLAGVEETQYF. The CDR3 DNA follows: TGTGCCAGCAGTTTACCGCTAGCGGGGGTAGAAGAGACCCAGTACTTC. Combining the CDR3 with reference TRBV28 and TRBJ2-5 gives the whole variable domain DVKVTQSSRYLVKRTGEKVFLECVQDMDHENMFWYRQDPGLGLRLIYFSYDVKMKEKGDIPEGYSVSREKKERFSLILESASTNQTSMYLCASSLPLAGVEETQYFGPGTRLLVL.

In the case of this clone: One end of the junction is discordant with germline, which a read error may explain. The V call is TRBV24-1, the J call TRBJ1-2; D is unresolved. From germline, CDR1 is KGHDR and CDR2 SFDVKD. This CDR3 region has 14 residues. The CDR3 bases are TGTGCCACCAGTGATTCAAGGGTTCTCTATGGCTACGCCTTC. Its protein is CATSDSRVLYGYAF.

The chain recombines TRBV29-1 with TRBJ1-2, with 10 bases fitting TRBD1. With 8 bases clipped from V and 11 bases from J, the junction kept 14 bases outside the gene matches. Germline V gene lookup returns CDR1 SQVTM and CDR2 ANQGSEA. The CDR3 totals 13 residues. The CDR3 is CSHFLTGGGGYTF. The CDR3 bases are TGCAGCCATTTTTTGACAGGGGGCGGTGGGTACACCTTC.

The chain recombines TRBV19 with TRBJ1-3; D possibly corresponds to TRBD1 (5 bases). The V gene lost 9 bases and the J gene lost 1 base, with 13 bases spanning the gap. The CDR3 is 14 amino acids. CDR1 is LNHDA and CDR2 is SQIVND in the germline V gene (reference sequence). The chain's CDR3 is CASGAYQSGNTIYF. CDR3 sequence (DNA): TGTGCCAGCGGGGCCTACCAGTCTGGAAACACCATATATTTT.

The chain carries TRBV28 and TRBJ2-2; D not resolved. Per the germline V gene, CDR1 is MDHEN and CDR2 is SYDVKM. Between the trimmed V and J ends, which lost 2 bases and 0 bases, there was a span of 13 bases. The CDR3 runs 17 residues. In nucleotides, the CDR3 is TGTGCCAGCAGTTTACGAGGTTACAGCCCGAACACCGGGGAGCTGTTTTTT. It yields the protein CASSLRGYSPNTGELFF.